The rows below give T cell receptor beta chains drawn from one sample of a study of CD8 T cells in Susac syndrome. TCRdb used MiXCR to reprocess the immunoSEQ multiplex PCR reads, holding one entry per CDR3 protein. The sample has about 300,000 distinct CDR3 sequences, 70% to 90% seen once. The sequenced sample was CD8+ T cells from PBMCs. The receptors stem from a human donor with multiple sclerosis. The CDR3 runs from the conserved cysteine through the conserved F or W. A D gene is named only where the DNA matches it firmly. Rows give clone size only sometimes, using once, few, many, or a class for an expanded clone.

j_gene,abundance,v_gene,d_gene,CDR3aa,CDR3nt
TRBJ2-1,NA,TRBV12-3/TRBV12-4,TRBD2,CASSSELEGRDEQFF,TGTGCCAGCAGTTCCGAACTTGAGGGGAGGGATGAGCAGTTCTTC
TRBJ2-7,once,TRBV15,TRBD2,CATSRDASGSYEQYF,TGTGCCACCAGCAGAGACGCTAGCGGGAGCTACGAGCAGTACTTC
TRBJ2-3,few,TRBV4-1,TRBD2,CASSQLAGSTDTQYF,TGCGCCAGCAGCCAACTAGCGGGGTCCACAGATACGCAGTATTTT
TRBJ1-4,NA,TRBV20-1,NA,CSAREARVNEKLFF,TGCAGTGCTAGAGAGGCCAGGGTCAATGAAAAACTGTTTTTT
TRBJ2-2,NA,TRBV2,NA,CATTTRVGRELFF,TGTGCCACCACAACCAGGGTTGGAAGGGAGCTGTTTTTT
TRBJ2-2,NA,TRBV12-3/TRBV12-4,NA,CASGRARNTGELFF,TGTGCCAGCGGGCGCGCTAGGAACACCGGGGAGCTGTTTTTT
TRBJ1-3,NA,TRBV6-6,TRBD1,CASSQHRQGTGNTIYF,TGTGCCAGCAGCCAACACCGACAGGGCACTGGAAACACCATATATTTT
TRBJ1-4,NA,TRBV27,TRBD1,CASSLGGVWGEKLFF,TGTGCCAGCAGCCTAGGGGGCGTGTGGGGTGAAAAACTGTTTTTT
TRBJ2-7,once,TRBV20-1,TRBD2,CSASPSGRLGEQYF,TGCAGTGCTAGCCCGAGCGGGAGGTTGGGCGAGCAGTACTTC
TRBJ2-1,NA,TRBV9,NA,CASSPTAGNEQFF,TGTGCCAGCAGCCCGACAGCAGGGAATGAGCAGTTCTTC
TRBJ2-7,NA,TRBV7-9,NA,CASTPTGMGEQYF,TGTGCCAGCACCCCAACCGGGATGGGAGAGCAGTACTTC
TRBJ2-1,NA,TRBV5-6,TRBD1,CASSLGTGGGNEQFF,TGTGCCAGCAGCTTGGGGACAGGGGGCGGGAATGAGCAGTTCTTC
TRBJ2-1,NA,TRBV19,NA,CASSIVSRGAGNEQFF,TGTGCCAGTAGTATAGTAAGCAGGGGAGCGGGCAATGAGCAGTTCTTC
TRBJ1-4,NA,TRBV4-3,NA,CASSPLGVGERLFF,TGCGCCAGCAGCCCCCTGGGGGTGGGCGAAAGACTGTTTTTT
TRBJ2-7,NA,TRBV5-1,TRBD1,CASSSVTGGYEQYF,TGCGCCAGCAGCTCGGTGACAGGGGGCTACGAGCAGTACTTC
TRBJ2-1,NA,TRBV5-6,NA,CASSSGSGGEQFF,TGTGCCAGCAGTTCCGGGAGTGGGGGTGAGCAGTTCTTC
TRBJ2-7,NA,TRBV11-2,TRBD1,CASSDDRASEQYF,TGTGCCAGCAGCGATGACAGGGCAAGCGAGCAGTACTTC
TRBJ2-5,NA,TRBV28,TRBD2,CASNTLSGGHQETQYF,TGTGCCAGCAATACCCTTAGCGGGGGGCACCAAGAGACCCAGTACTTC
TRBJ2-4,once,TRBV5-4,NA,CASSLNPGEGNIQYF,TGTGCCAGCAGCTTGAATCCAGGGGAAGGAAACATTCAGTACTTC
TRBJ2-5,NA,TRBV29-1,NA,CSVEQTSNQETQYF,TGCAGCGTTGAGCAGACGTCTAATCAGGAGACCCAGTACTTC
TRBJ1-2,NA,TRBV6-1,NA,CASTPIVGYTF,TGTGCCAGCACCCCTATCGTCGGCTACACCTTC
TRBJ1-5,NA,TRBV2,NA,CASSEAAGSWGASNQPQHF,TGTGCCAGCAGTGAAGCGGCGGGGAGTTGGGGGGCCAGCAATCAGCCCCAGCATTTT
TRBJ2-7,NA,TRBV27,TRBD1,CASSFSLGQGVDEQYF,TGTGCCAGCAGTTTTTCCTTAGGACAGGGTGTCGACGAGCAGTACTTC
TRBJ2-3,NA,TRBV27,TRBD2,CASTSGTSLDTQYF,TGTGCCAGCACCTCCGGGACTAGCCTAGATACGCAGTATTTT
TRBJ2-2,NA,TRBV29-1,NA,CSVVEGSGELFF,TGCAGCGTTGTAGAAGGTTCCGGGGAGCTGTTTTTT
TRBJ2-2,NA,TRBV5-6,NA,CASSTWIAGELFF,TGTGCCAGCAGCACCTGGATCGCCGGGGAGCTGTTTTTT
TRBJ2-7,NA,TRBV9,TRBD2,CASSAGAGGGYEQYF,TGTGCCAGCAGCGCGGGAGCGGGAGGGGGCTACGAGCAGTACTTC
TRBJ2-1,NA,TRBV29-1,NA,CSVEDPRGSLNEQFF,TGCAGCGTTGAAGATCCCAGGGGATCCCTCAATGAGCAGTTCTTC
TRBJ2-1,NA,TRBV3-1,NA,CASSGGVGNEQFF,TGTGCCAGCAGCGGGGGAGTCGGGAATGAGCAGTTCTTC
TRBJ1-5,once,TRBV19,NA,CASSRSANQPQHF,TGTGCCAGTAGTAGGTCAGCCAATCAGCCCCAGCATTTT
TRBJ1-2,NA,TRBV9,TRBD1,CASTLTGQGIGGYTF,TGTGCCAGCACCTTAACCGGACAGGGAATAGGCGGCTACACCTTC
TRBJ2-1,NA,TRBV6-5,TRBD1,CASTPGTVYNEQFF,TGTGCCAGCACCCCAGGGACAGTCTACAATGAGCAGTTCTTC
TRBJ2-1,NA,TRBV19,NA,CASSIGPALGNEQFF,TGTGCCAGTAGTATTGGACCGGCCCTGGGTAATGAGCAGTTCTTC
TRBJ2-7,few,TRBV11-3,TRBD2,CASSLSGTSGYEQYF,TGTGCCAGCAGCTTATCCGGGACTAGCGGCTACGAGCAGTACTTC
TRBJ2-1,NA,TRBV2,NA,CASSDVGVGVF,TGTGCCAGCAGTGACGTGGGGGTTGGAGTCTTC
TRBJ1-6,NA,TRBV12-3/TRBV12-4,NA,CASSFSNSPLHF,TGTGCCAGCAGTTTTTCGAATTCACCCCTCCACTTT
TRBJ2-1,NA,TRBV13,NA,CASSLRTDLYNEQFF,TGTGCCAGCAGCTTGAGGACTGACTTGTACAATGAGCAGTTCTTC
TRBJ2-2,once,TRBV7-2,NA,CASSPTPSRSTGELFF,TGTGCCAGCAGCCCCACGCCGAGTCGGTCCACCGGGGAGCTGTTTTTT
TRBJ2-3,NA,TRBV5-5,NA,CASPVGDTQYF,TGTGCCAGCCCGGTTGGAGATACGCAGTATTTT
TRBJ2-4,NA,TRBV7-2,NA,CASSAITGGGDIQYF,TGTGCCAGCAGCGCCATCACAGGAGGTGGGGACATTCAGTACTTC
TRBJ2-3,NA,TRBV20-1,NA,CSARDFRTDTQYF,TGCAGTGCTAGAGATTTTCGGACAGATACGCAGTATTTT
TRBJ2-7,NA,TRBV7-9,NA,CASSFNGGIHPYEQYF,TGTGCCAGCAGCTTTAATGGCGGAATCCATCCCTACGAGCAGTACTTC
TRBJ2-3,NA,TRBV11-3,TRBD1,CASSLGTGAVDTQYF,TGTGCCAGCAGCTTAGGGACAGGGGCCGTGGATACGCAGTATTTT
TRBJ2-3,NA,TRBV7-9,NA,CASSLAGAPEPQYF,TGTGCCAGCAGCTTAGCGGGAGCCCCTGAGCCGCAGTATTTT
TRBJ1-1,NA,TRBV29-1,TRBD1,CSVVRQGKTEAFF,TGCAGCGTTGTCCGACAGGGGAAGACTGAAGCTTTCTTT
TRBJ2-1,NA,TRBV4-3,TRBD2,CASSQVGAGEYNEQFF,TGCGCCAGCAGCCAGGTCGGAGCGGGGGAATACAATGAGCAGTTCTTC